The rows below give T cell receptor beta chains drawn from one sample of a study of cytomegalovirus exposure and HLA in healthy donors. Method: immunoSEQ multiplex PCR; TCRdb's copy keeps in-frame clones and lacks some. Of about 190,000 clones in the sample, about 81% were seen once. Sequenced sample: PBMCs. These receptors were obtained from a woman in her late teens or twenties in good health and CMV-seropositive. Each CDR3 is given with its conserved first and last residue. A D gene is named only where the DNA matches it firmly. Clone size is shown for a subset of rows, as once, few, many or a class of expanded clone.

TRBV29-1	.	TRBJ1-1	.	TGCAGCGTTGAAGTATGGGTCAGGGCAGGAGCTTTCTTT	CSVEVWVRAGAFF
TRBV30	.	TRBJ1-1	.	TGTGCCTGGAGCGGGGGGGCGTTTAACACTGAAGCTTTCTTT	CAWSGGAFNTEAFF
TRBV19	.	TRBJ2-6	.	TGTGCCAGCTCCTCGACTGGATCTGGGGCCAACGTCCTGACTTTC	CASSSTGSGANVLTF
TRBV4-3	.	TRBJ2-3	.	TGCGCCAGCAGCCAAGATTTGGCCCGCCCCACAGATACGCAGTATTTT	CASSQDLARPTDTQYF
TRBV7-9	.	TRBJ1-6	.	TGTGCCAGCAGACTAGACGGGAGAAATTCACCCCTCCACTTT	CASRLDGRNSPLHF
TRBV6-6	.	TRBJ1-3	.	TGTGCCAGCAGTTACTCGGGGGGGGATAGAGGAAACACCATATATTTT	CASSYSGGDRGNTIYF
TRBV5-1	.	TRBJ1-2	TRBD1	TGCGCCAGCAGCTTGTGGGAACAGGGGGGCGGCTACACCTTC	CASSLWEQGGGYTF
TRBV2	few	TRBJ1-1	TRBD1	TGTGCCAGCAGCGGCCAGGGGGCATTAGGTGAAGCTTTCTTT	CASSGQGALGEAFF
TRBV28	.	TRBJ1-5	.	TGTGCCAGCAGTTTTCGCCGGACAACAAATCAGCCCCAGCATTTT	CASSFRRTTNQPQHF
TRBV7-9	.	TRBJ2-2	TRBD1	TGTGCCAGCAGCTACTTGACAGGGGGCAGTGGGGAGCTGTTTTTT	CASSYLTGGSGELFF
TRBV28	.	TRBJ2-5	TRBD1	TGTGCCAGCAGGTCAATGACAGGGGGTAGGGAGACCCAGTACTTC	CASRSMTGGRETQYF
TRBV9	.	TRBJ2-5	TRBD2	TGTGCCAGCAGCGGTAGCGGGCAAGAGACCCAGTACTTC	CASSGSGQETQYF
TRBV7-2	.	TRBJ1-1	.	TGTGCCAGCAGCTTAGTCCCGAAAGCGGGTGAAGCTTTCTTT	CASSLVPKAGEAFF
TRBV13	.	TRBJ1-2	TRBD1	TGTGCCAGCAGCAGACAGGGGGCAGGTGGCTACACCTTC	CASSRQGAGGYTF
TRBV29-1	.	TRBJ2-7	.	TGCAGCGTTGAGCAGGGTCCGACCTACGAGCAGTACTTC	CSVEQGPTYEQYF
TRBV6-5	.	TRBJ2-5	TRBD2	TGTGCCAGCACCGGGGGGGTCTGGGGGACCCAGTACTTC	CASTGGVWGTQYF
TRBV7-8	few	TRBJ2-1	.	TGTGCCAGCAGCTACGACACTCTGGGCGATACGGATGAGCAGTTCTTC	CASSYDTLGDTDEQFF
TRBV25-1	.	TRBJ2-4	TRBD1	TGTGCCAGCAGTGAATCCGGGACAGGGAGGAACATTCAGTACTTC	CASSESGTGRNIQYF
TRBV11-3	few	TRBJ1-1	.	TGTGCCAGCAGCCCGGGGGGGGGCATTGAAGCTTTCTTT	CASSPGGGIEAFF
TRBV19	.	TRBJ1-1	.	TGTGCCAGTAGTATAGATCGGGGTTACACTGAAGCTTTCTTT	CASSIDRGYTEAFF
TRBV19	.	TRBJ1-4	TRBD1	TGTGCCAGTAGTCTACAGGGGGCGGAAAAACTGTTTTTT	CASSLQGAEKLFF
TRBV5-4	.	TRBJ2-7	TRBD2	TGTGCCAGCAGCTTGATGGGGGGGGCCTACGAGCAGTACTTC	CASSLMGGAYEQYF
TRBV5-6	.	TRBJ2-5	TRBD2	TGTGCCAGCAGCTTCGGACTAGCAGGATCCACCCAGTACTTC	CASSFGLAGSTQYF
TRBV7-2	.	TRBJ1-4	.	TGTGCCAGCAGCCGAGACACCTTTAATGAAAAACTGTTTTTT	CASSRDTFNEKLFF
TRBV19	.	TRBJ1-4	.	TGTGCCAGTAGTACGGAATACAGGGTTGGGGAAAAACTGTTTTTT	CASSTEYRVGEKLFF
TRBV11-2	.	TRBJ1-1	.	TGTGCCAGCAGCCCCTCCAGGGGCCAGAACACTGAAGCTTTCTTT	CASSPSRGQNTEAFF
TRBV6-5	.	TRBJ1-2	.	TGTGCCAGCAGTTACACAAAAGGGGATTATGGCTACACCTTC	CASSYTKGDYGYTF
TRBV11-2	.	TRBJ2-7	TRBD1	TGTGCCAGCAGCTCCCCGGGACAGGGAGCCTACGAGCAGTACTTC	CASSSPGQGAYEQYF
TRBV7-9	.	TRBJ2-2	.	TGTTCCAGCAGCTTAGGTGGCGCAGGGCGCACCGGGGAGCTGTTTTTT	CSSSLGGAGRTGELFF
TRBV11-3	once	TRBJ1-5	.	TGTGCCAGCAGCTTAGTGGGGGGGCGACGGGGCAATCAGCCCCAGCATTTT	CASSLVGGRRGNQPQHF
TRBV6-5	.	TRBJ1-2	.	TGTGCCAGCAGCCCCGGGGCTAACTATGGCTACACCTTC	CASSPGANYGYTF
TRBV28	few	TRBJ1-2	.	TGTGCCAGCAGCCTTGGACACCCCGAAGGGGGCTACACCTTC	CASSLGHPEGGYTF
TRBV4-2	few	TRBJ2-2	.	TGTGCCAGCAGCCAAGTGACAGACTACACCGGGGAGCTGTTTTTT	CASSQVTDYTGELFF
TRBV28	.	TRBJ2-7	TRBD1	TGTGCCAGCAGTACCCGGGACAGGGGGCCCGAGCAGTACTTC	CASSTRDRGPEQYF
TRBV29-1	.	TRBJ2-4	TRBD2	TGCAGCGTTTCACTAGCGGGGGGAGACATTCAGTACTTC	CSVSLAGGDIQYF
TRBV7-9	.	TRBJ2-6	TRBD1	TGTGCCAGCAGCTTAGGGACAGGGACAGGGGCCAACGTCCTGACTTTC	CASSLGTGTGANVLTF
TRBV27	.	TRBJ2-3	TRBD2	TGTGCCAGCAGTTTAACCCCCGGGACTAGCGGGGGGCGGAGGGATACGCAGTATTTT	CASSLTPGTSGGRRDTQYF
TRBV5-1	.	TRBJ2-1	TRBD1	TGCGCCAGCAGCTTCTCATTCGGGGGACAGGCTGTAAAGTTCTTC	CASSFSFGGQAVKFF
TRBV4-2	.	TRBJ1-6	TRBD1	TGTGCCAGCAGCCTTAACGCGCGGGACAGGGGAGGCAATTCACCCCTCCACTTT	CASSLNARDRGGNSPLHF
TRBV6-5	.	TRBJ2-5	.	TGTGCCAGCAGGGGCGGGCAAGAGACCCAGTACTTC	CASRGGQETQYF
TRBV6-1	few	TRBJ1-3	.	TGTGCCTCCAGCGGGGGGTATGGCTCGGGAAACACCATATATTTT	CASSGGYGSGNTIYF
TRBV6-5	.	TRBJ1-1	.	TGTGCCAGCAGTTACTCGGCAGGGGAGACTGAAGCTTTCTTT	CASSYSAGETEAFF
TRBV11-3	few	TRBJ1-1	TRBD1	TGTGCCAGCAGCGAGGACAGGGAAGCTTTCTTT	CASSEDREAFF
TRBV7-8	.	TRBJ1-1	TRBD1	TGTGCCAGCAGACCTACAGGGGTGACTGAAGCTTTCTTT	CASRPTGVTEAFF
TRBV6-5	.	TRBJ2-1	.	TGTGCCAGCAGGGGGACTGCTTACAATGAGCAGTTCTTC	CASRGTAYNEQFF
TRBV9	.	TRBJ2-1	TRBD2	TGTGCCAGCAGCGCATCTTCTAGCGGGGGGGCGGTTGAGCAGTTCTTC	CASSASSSGGAVEQFF
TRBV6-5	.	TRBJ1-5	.	TGTGCCAGCAGTTACGGGCCAGGGGGCAATCAGCCCCAGCATTTT	CASSYGPGGNQPQHF
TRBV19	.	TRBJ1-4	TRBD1	TGTGCCAGTAACGACGAGGACAGGGGTAATGAAAAACTGTTTTTT	CASNDEDRGNEKLFF
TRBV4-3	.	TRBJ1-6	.	TGCGCCAGCAGCCAAGATCTGCAGGGAATTTCACCCCTCCACTTT	CASSQDLQGISPLHF
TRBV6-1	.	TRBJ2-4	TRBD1	TGTGCCAGCAGTGAAACCGGGACAGTAAGAAACAGTCAGTACTTC	CASSETGTVRNSQYF